What follows are 26 T cell receptor beta chains derived from one specimen sequenced in a study of regulatory T cells in long-lasting Graves disease. The TCR beta library used iRepertoire HTBI primers with Arm-PCR amplification of CDR3. A single record per CDR3 protein comes from TCRdb applying MiXCR to the multiplex PCR reads. The sample records fewer than 550,000 distinct CDR3 sequences, about a sixth being singletons. The time point is: newly diagnosed GD, antithyroid drugs for less than 3 months. With RNA extracted from PBMCs as input, the TCR library was made. This same sample was also taken into another study, of T cells in Graves' hyperthyroidism and ophthalmopathy.

The sequencing used peripheral blood mononuclear cells (PBMCs), collected at new diagnosis, from a patient treated with antithyroid drugs. The receptors come from a woman younger than 35 with Graves disease.

The chain employs TRBV11-2 and TRBJ2-6; 7 nucleotides match TRBD1. The CDR3 length is 19 residues. The J segment lost 1 base and the V segment lost 2 bases, leaving 11 bases of the junction unmatched. The germline CDR1 and CDR2 sequences are SGHAT and FQNNGV. CDR3 in DNA: TGTGCCAGCAGCTTATCCATGATGAGGGGGCAATCTGGGGCCAACGTCCTGACTTTC. Translated: CASSLSMMRGQSGANVLTF.

Many counts were recorded for this clonotype. V usage is TRBV5-1 and J usage is TRBJ2-3; 15 bases are shared with TRBD2. Germline lookup yields CDR1 SGHRS and CDR2 YFSETQ. The CDR3 covers 18 residues. Trimming removed 0 bases from V and 7 bases from J; junction bases left unmatched: 9. CDR3 sequence reads: CASSLGTSGRAVLNTQYF. The CDR3 bases are TGCGCCAGCAGCTTGGGGACTAGCGGGAGGGCCGTACTAAATACGCAGTATTTT.

V is TRBV10-1 and J is TRBJ2-7, with TRBD1 matching over 9 bases. The CDR3 covers 17 residues. The V gene end was trimmed by 7 bases and the J gene end by 0 bases; junction bases not matched to a gene: 13. Germline CDR1 reads WNHNN; CDR2 reads SYGVQD (reference sequence). In DNA, the CDR3 is TGCGCCAGCAACCGGGACAGGGCCGCCAATCTCTCCTACGAGCAGTACTTC. Translation gives CASNRDRAANLSYEQYF.

This chain joins TRBV27 and TRBJ1-1; D perhaps matches TRBD1 (5 bases). V lost 6 bases and J lost 2, with 10 bases in between. The CDR3 has 13 residues. Germline CDR1 and CDR2: MNHEY and SMNVEV (reference sequence). The CDR3 here is CASRTTDNTEAFF. Written as DNA, the CDR3 is TGTGCCAGCAGGACGACAGACAACACTGAAGCTTTCTTT.

This clonotype was found many times. Here the CDR3 DNA reads TGTGCCAGCAGTTTATCGTGGGGTTCTGAAGCTTTCTTT. This gives the protein CASSLSWGSEAFF. The chain links TRBV27 to TRBJ1-1; the D is unclear. The CDR3 contains 13 residues. Trimming took off 0 bases at V and 6 bases at J, with 8 bases between the two ends. Germline V gene lookup returns CDR1 MNHEY and CDR2 SMNVEV (reference sequence).

This clonotype was seen ten or more times. The chain links TRBV12-3 or TRBV12-4 to TRBJ2-7; D unresolved. V shed 3 bases and J shed 0 bases, with 6 bases lying between them. CDR3 length: 13 amino acids. The CDR3 region is CASSFDNSYEQYF. CDR3 sequence (DNA): TGTGCCAGCAGTTTTGACAACTCCTACGAGCAGTACTTC.

Ten or more counts support this clonotype. This sequence joins TRBV20-1 and TRBJ2-7; TRBD2 matches 14 bases. Trimming removed 3 bases from V and 8 bases from J; junction bases left unmatched: 9. CDR3 size: 15 residues. The germline V gene has CDR1 DFQATT and CDR2 SNEGSKA (reference sequence). CDR3 in DNA: TGCAGTGCTAGTAGCGGGGGACTAGCGGGAGCTAAGCAGTACTTC. Protein: CSASSGGLAGAKQYF.

In regard to this clonotype: With a much larger clone just one base away, this may be a read error. The V and J genes are TRBV11-2 and TRBJ2-1; weak D call: TRBD1 (6 bases). The J call may be mistaken, given a closer DNA end match to TRBJ2-7. Germline-derived CDR1 and CDR2 are SGHAT and FQNNGV. This CDR3 contains 14 residues. The CDR3 protein is CASSPTGHNNEQYF. In DNA, the CDR3 is TGTGCCAGCAGCCCCACGGGACACAACAATGAGCAGTACTTC.

The rearrangement links TRBV27 to TRBJ1-6; D not certain. The CDR3 totals 13 residues. Deletions cut 5 bases from V and 6 bases from J, with 8 bases between. CDR1 is MNHEY and CDR2 is SMNVEV in the germline V gene (reference sequence). The CDR3 here is CASSPDPNSPLHF. CDR3 DNA sequence: TGTGCCAGCAGTCCCGACCCTAATTCACCCCTCCACTTT.

This clonotype has a count of ten or more. The chain carries TRBV7-2 and TRBJ2-3; TRBD2 is a possible D gene (6 bases). CDR3 length equals 17 residues. V gave up 5 bases and J gave up 1 base, with 19 bases separating them. Germline CDR1 is SGHTA and CDR2 is FQGNSA. This CDR3 reads CASSPIIAGSGTDTQYF. The CDR3 coding sequence is TGTGCCAGCAGCCCCATTATCGCCGGGAGTGGCACAGATACGCAGTATTTT.

This clonotype was seen a handful of times. Given a much more abundant clone one base away, this may be a read error. Here the CDR3 reads CASSRQPGGSTGELSF. CDR3 DNA: TGTGCCAGCAGCCGCCAACCAGGGGGTTCCACCGGGGAGCTGTCTTTT. The V call is TRBV7-2, the J call TRBJ2-2; 7 bases align to TRBD1. The CDR3 totals 16 residues. Germline CDR1 reads SGHTA; CDR2 reads FQGNSA.

This clonotype has only a few counts. The chain couples TRBV12-3 or TRBV12-4 to TRBJ1-1, with no clear D. The CDR3 sequence is 13 residues long. Deletions cut 5 bases from V and 6 bases from J, with 13 bases between. DNA for the CDR3: TGTGCCAGCAGTAATGGTTTTCCCGCTGAAGCTTTCTTT. It encodes CASSNGFPAEAFF.

This clonotype was seen repeatedly, ten times or more. This chain links TRBV28 with TRBJ2-1; possibly TRBD2 for D (6 bases). CDR1 MDHEN and CDR2 SYDVKM come from the germline V gene. This CDR3 spans 15 amino acids. The V gene lost 6 bases and the J gene lost 6 bases, with 18 bases spanning the gap. The CDR3 nucleotides read TGTGCCAGCAGCCTCACATTAAAGCGGGCCAATGAGCAGTTCTTC. This encodes CASSLTLKRANEQFF.

This clonotype was seen more than once but under ten times. The gene calls are TRBV6-2 or TRBV6-3 and TRBJ2-5, with 11 bases identical to TRBD2. With V trimmed by 5 bases and J by 5 bases, 13 bases remained unmatched. From germline, CDR1 is MNHEY and CDR2 SVGEGT. The CDR3 totals 17 residues. The DNA of the CDR3 is TGTGCCAGCAGTCGCCAGTTAGCGGGAGGGCCGGGGGAGACCCAGTACTTC. Protein: CASSRQLAGGPGETQYF.

The chain recombines TRBV3-1 with TRBJ2-5; 9 bases fit TRBD1. Per germline, CDR1 LGHDT and CDR2 YNNKEL (reference sequence). The CDR3 loop spans 19 amino acids. V shed 0 bases and J 5 bases; nucleotides not matched to a gene: 16. In nucleotides, the CDR3 is TGTGCCAGCAGCCAAGATAGAATCAGCGAGAGGACAGGGGTTGAGACCCAGTACTTC. Its protein is CASSQDRISERTGVETQYF.

This clonotype was observed a few times. V and J are TRBV19 and TRBJ2-3; no definite D call. The CDR3 length is 13 residues. The V gene lost 4 bases and the J gene lost 3 bases, with 8 bases spanning the gap. Per the germline V gene, CDR1 is LNHDA and CDR2 is SQIVND (reference sequence). Written as DNA, the CDR3 is TGTGCCAGTAGTACCGTAGGGACAGATACGCAGTATTTT. It specifies CASSTVGTDTQYF.

This clonotype was observed many times. CDR3 sequence: CASMVGQGVGEQYF. For the CDR3, the DNA is TGCGCCAGCATGGTGGGACAGGGGGTTGGCGAGCAGTACTTC. The chain links TRBV5-1 to TRBJ2-7, with 11 bases lining up with TRBD1. The CDR3 extends over 14 amino acids. Per germline, CDR1 SGHRS and CDR2 YFSETQ. V lost 6 bases and J lost 6; bases outside the gene matches: 8. The whole variable domain, filled in from reference TRBV5-1 and TRBJ2-7, reads KAGVTQTPRYLIKTRGQQVTLSCSPISGHRSVSWYQQTPGQGLQFLFEYFSETQRNKGNFPGRFSGRQFSNSRSEMNVSTLELGDSALYLCASMVGQGVGEQYFGPGTRLTVT.

The CDR3 loop reads CASSPTGGLSYEQYF. The CDR3, as DNA: TGTGCCAGCTCCCCTACAGGGGGCCTTTCCTACGAGCAGTACTTC. The chain joins TRBV18 to TRBJ2-7, with 9 positions matching TRBD1. The CDR3 runs 15 residues. V was pared by 6 bases and J by 1 base, with 7 bases of the junction left unmatched. Germline V gives CDR1 KGHSH, CDR2 LQKENI.

This clonotype was seen a few times. The junction differs from germline at one of its ends, possibly a read error. V is TRBV27 and J is TRBJ2-7, with 13 bases fitting TRBD2. The CDR3 totals 16 residues. Germline V gene sequence: CDR1 MNHEY, CDR2 SMNVEV (reference sequence). The CDR3 spells CARSLIGLAGVYEQYF. The CDR3, as DNA: TGTGCCCGCAGTTTAATCGGACTAGCGGGAGTCTACGAGCAGTACTTC.

This clonotype was observed at least ten times. The V gene is TRBV11-2, the J gene TRBJ2-1; D tentatively fits TRBD1 or TRBD2 (5 bases each). Germline V gene data show CDR1 as SGHAT and CDR2 as FQNNGV. The CDR3 totals 14 residues. V lost 4 bases and J 5 bases, leaving 12 bases between the germline ends. The CDR3 bases are TGTGCCAGCAGCTCCGGGACCTATGACAATGAGCAGTTCTTC. Protein sequence: CASSSGTYDNEQFF. Full variable domain (rest looked up from reference TRBV11-2 and TRBJ2-1): EAGVAQSPRYKIIEKRQSVAFWCNPISGHATLYWYQQILGQGPKLLIQFQNNGVVDDSQLPKDRFSAERLKGVDSTLKIQPAKLEDSAVYLCASSSGTYDNEQFFGPGTRLTVL.

Concerning this clonotype: This likely traces to a read error, being one base from a far larger clone. This rearrangement joins TRBV2 to TRBJ2-1, with TRBD2 identical over 8 bases. The DNA end lines up better with TRBJ2-5; the J call may be wrong. In germline, CDR1 is SNHLY, CDR2 FYNNEI. CDR3 size: 15 residues. CDR3 protein: CASSLMAGGRETQYF. The CDR3 DNA is TGTGCCAGCAGCTTAATGGCGGGGGGCCGAGAGACCCAGTACTTC.

Ten or more counts support this clonotype. The genes are TRBV11-2 and TRBJ2-7; no firm D call. Per germline, CDR1 SGHAT and CDR2 FQNNGV. With 4 bases removed from V and 3 bases from J, the gap between germline ends came to 16 bases. The length of the CDR3 is 15 residues. The CDR3 sequence is CASSSGTGEVYEQYF. The CDR3 DNA reads as TGTGCCAGCAGCTCGGGTACCGGAGAGGTCTACGAGCAGTACTTC. The complete variable domain, with remaining parts taken from reference TRBV11-2 and TRBJ2-7, reads EAGVAQSPRYKIIEKRQSVAFWCNPISGHATLYWYQQILGQGPKLLIQFQNNGVVDDSQLPKDRFSAERLKGVDSTLKIQPAKLEDSAVYLCASSSGTGEVYEQYFGPGTRLTVT.

This clonotype was counted at least ten times. This sequence joins TRBV3-1 and TRBJ1-2, with 7 positions matching TRBD1. There are 14 residues in the CDR3. Losses at the gene ends were 7 bases for V and 8 bases for J; bases not matched to a gene: 13. CDR1 is LGHDT and CDR2 is YNNKEL in the germline V gene (reference sequence). The CDR3 spells CASNQGEGLSGYTF. In DNA, the CDR3 is TGTGCCAGCAACCAGGGGGAAGGACTAAGCGGCTACACCTTC.

This clonotype was observed at least ten times. CDR3 amino acids: CASSLVTGQHLNTGELFF. CDR3 sequence (DNA): TGTGCCAGCAGCTTAGTTACAGGGCAGCACCTAAACACCGGGGAGCTGTTTTTT. The gene calls are TRBV7-6 and TRBJ2-2, with D possibly being TRBD1 (6 bases). Trimming removed 1 base at V and 2 bases at J, with 17 bases between. CDR1 and CDR2 from the germline V gene are SGHVS and FNYEAQ. The CDR3 contains 18 residues.

This clonotype has a count of ten or more. The chain uses TRBV20-1 and TRBJ2-7; D might be TRBD2 (5 bases). The CDR3 is 13 amino acids. Trimming removed 2 bases at V and 1 base at J, with 9 bases between. Germline CDR1 reads DFQATT; CDR2 reads SNEGSKA (reference sequence). The CDR3 here is CSARQGLSYEQYF. For the CDR3, the DNA is TGCAGTGCTAGACAAGGACTTTCCTACGAGCAGTACTTC.

The table lists this clonotype with many counts. The chain uses TRBV2 and TRBJ1-5, with D uncertain. The germline V and J ends were trimmed by 9 bases and 4 bases, with 13 bases remaining between them. The V gene's germline CDR1 is SNHLY and CDR2 FYNNEI. The length of the CDR3 is 13 residues. CDR3 amino acids: CARGSGSNQPQHF. The CDR3, as DNA: TGTGCCAGGGGGTCTGGGAGTAATCAGCCCCAGCATTTT. Full variable domain (missing parts from reference TRBV2 and TRBJ1-5): EPEVTQTPSHQVTQMGQEVILRCVPISNHLYFYWYRQILGQKVEFLVSFYNNEISEKSEIFDDQFSVERPDGSNFTLKIRSTKLEDSAMYFCARGSGSNQPQHFGDGTRLSIL.